This T cell receptor beta chain was identified in a study of PD-1 blockade in classical Hodgkin lymphoma. Study-level results: Patients with an early start, nivolumab under 1 year after ASCT, were excluded. Diversity in CD4+ TCRs, unlike that measured in CD8+ TCRs, had risen significantly by C4D1. Partial responders and progressors had significantly lower baseline TCR diversity.

Time point denoted: cycle 4 day 1 (C4D1), after five to seven weeks of nivolumab. Every patient experienced relapse after autologous stem cell transplantation, and brentuximab vedotin exposure varied. Responses achieved at best were complete response, partial response or progressive disease. The CDR3 loop spans 13 amino acids. In germline, CDR1 is LGHNA, CDR2 YSLEER. V was cut by 0 bases and J by 6 bases, with 7 bases left in between. Clones were sequenced by immunoSEQ multiplex PCR, and TCRdb holds only the in-frame ones, with some missing. The sample has roughly 50,000 clones, more than 75% seen once. On this clone: No antigen is known for it.

This TCR was sampled from a human donor with classical Hodgkin lymphoma. This chain uses TRBV4-3 with TRBJ2-3; no clear D. Sequencing was performed on peripheral blood mononuclear cells (PBMCs), taken before the fourth cycle of nivolumab. CDR3 amino acids: CASSQDFPDTQYF. In nucleotides, the CDR3 is TGCGCCAGCAGCCAAGATTTCCCGGATACGCAGTATTTT.